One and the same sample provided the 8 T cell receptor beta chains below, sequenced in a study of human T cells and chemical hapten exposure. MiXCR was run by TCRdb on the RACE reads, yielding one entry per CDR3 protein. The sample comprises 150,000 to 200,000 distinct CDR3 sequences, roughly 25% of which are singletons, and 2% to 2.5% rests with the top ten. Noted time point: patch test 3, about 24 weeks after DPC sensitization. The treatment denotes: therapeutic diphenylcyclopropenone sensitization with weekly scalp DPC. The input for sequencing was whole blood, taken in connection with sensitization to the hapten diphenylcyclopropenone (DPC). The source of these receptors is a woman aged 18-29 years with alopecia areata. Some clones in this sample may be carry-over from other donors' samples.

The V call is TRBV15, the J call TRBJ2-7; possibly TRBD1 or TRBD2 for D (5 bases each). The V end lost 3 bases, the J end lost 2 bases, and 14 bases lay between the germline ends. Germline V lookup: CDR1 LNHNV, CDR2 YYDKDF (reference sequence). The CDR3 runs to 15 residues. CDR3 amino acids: CATSSSGTSAYEQYF. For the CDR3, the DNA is TGTGCCACCAGCAGTTCCGGGACGTCAGCCTACGAGCAGTACTTC.

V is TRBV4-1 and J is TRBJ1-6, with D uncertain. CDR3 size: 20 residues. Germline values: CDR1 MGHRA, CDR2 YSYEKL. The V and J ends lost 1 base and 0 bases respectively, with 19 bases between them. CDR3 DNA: TGCGCCAGCAGCCAAGTGTTCCCGGTGGCGATTGGCTCCTATAATTCACCCCTCCACTTT. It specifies CASSQVFPVAIGSYNSPLHF.

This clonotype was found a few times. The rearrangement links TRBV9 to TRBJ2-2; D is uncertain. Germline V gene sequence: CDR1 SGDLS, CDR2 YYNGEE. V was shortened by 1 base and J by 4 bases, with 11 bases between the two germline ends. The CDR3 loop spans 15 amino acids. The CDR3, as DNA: TGTGCCAGCAGCGTATTAATGACCGGCACCGGGGAGCTGTTTTTT. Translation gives CASSVLMTGTGELFF.

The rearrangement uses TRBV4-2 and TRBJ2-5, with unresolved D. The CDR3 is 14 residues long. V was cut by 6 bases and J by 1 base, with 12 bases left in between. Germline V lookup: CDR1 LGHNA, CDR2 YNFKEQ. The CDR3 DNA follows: TGTGCCAGCAGTCCCGTTGACTCCCAAGAGACCCAGTACTTC. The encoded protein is CASSPVDSQETQYF.

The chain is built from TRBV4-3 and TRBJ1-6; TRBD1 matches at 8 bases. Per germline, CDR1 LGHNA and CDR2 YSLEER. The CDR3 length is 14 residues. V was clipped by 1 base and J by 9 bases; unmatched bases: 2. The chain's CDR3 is CASSQVGTGSPLHF. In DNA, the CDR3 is TGCGCCAGCAGCCAAGTAGGGACAGGTTCACCCCTCCACTTT.

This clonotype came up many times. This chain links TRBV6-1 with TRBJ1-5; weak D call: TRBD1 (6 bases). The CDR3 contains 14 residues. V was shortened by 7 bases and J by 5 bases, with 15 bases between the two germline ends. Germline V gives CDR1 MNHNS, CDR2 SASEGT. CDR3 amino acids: CASTEGGVHQPQHF. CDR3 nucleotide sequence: TGTGCCAGCACCGAGGGGGGAGTCCATCAGCCCCAGCATTTT.

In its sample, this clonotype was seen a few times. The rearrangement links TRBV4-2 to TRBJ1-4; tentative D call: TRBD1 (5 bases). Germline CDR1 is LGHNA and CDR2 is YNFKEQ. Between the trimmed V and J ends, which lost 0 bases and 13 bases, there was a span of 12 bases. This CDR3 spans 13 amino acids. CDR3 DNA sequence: TGTGCCAGCAGCCAAGATCCGCAGGGAGGACTGTTTTTT. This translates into CASSQDPQGGLFF.

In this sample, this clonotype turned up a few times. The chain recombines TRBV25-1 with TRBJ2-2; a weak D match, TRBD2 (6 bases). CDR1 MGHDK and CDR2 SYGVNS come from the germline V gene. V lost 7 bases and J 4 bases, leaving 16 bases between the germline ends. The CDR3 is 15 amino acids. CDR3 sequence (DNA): TGTGCCAGCACCCCTCGCGTCGGGGGCACCGGGGAGCTGTTTTTT. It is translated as CASTPRVGGTGELFF.